This entry lists 25 T cell receptor beta chains sequenced from one sample in a study of T-cell reconstitution after alpha-beta-depleted transplantation in children. Unique molecular identifiers tagged the TCRbeta library. TCRdb independently ran MiXCR on the PCR reads; one entry per CDR3 protein. The sample has about 360,000 distinct CDR3 sequences; approximately 12% are singletons. This specimen consisted of PBMCs, obtained from the stem cell graft. The receptors were sampled from a human donor who donated a stem cell graft to a child with Fanconi anemia.

V usage is TRBV20-1 and J usage is TRBJ2-7, with D possibly being TRBD2 (7 bases). V lost 4 bases to trimming and J lost 4 bases, with 14 bases between them. Germline V gives CDR1 DFQATT, CDR2 SNEGSKA (reference sequence). CDR3 length: 13 amino acids. CDR3 sequence: CSAMGGANYEQYF. CDR3 bases: TGCAGTGCTATGGGGGGGGCTAATTACGAGCAGTACTTC.

J is TRBJ1-1 and V is TRBV11-3; maybe TRBD1 (5 bases). The CDR3 runs to 16 residues. Germline loops: CDR1 SGHNT, CDR2 YENEEA. V dropped 2 bases and J dropped 3 bases, with 16 bases sitting between them. CDR3: CASSLSGGYGDTEAFF. CDR3 in DNA: TGTGCCAGCAGCTTATCCGGGGGGTATGGGGACACTGAAGCTTTCTTT.

This clonotype was recorded many times. The chain uses TRBV19 and TRBJ2-2, with D maybe TRBD2 (5 bases). The V end lost 3 bases, the J end lost 6 bases, and 20 bases lay between the germline ends. The CDR3 covers 17 residues. Germline V gene data show CDR1 as LNHDA and CDR2 as SQIVND (reference sequence). The CDR3 spells CASSIGGTTVFAGELFF. In DNA, the CDR3 is TGTGCCAGTAGTATCGGAGGAACCACTGTCTTCGCCGGGGAGCTGTTTTTT.

This clonotype was observed a few times. The chain has TRBV4-3 and TRBJ1-6; no clear D. Trimming cost V 0 bases and J 14 bases, with 11 bases left between them. Germline CDR1 LGHNA, CDR2 YSLEER. This CDR3 has 13 amino acids. The CDR3 region has the DNA TGCGCCAGCAGCCAAGATTATTACGGGTCCCTCCACTTT. This gives the protein CASSQDYYGSLHF.

The CDR3 sequence is CASSHGQASGNTIYF. In nucleotides, the CDR3 is TGTGCCAGCAGCCACGGACAGGCCTCTGGAAACACCATATATTTT. This chain joins TRBV3-1 and TRBJ1-3, with TRBD1 identical over 7 bases. The CDR3 covers 15 residues. The V gene's germline CDR1 is LGHDT and CDR2 YNNKEL (reference sequence). V trimming: 3 bases; J trimming: 0 bases; junction bases outside the gene matches: 2.

This clonotype has at least ten counts. The chain has TRBV5-1 and TRBJ2-2; TRBD2 aligns across 14 bases. This CDR3 contains 18 residues. Germline CDR1 is SGHRS and CDR2 is YFSETQ. V lost 4 bases, J lost 4 bases, and 9 bases stayed unmatched. The CDR3 nucleotides read TGCGCCAGCAGCGAACTCGGGACTAGCGGGGGAGGCACCGGGGAGCTGTTTTTT. Its translation: CASSELGTSGGGTGELFF.

V is TRBV5-6 and J is TRBJ2-1; 8 bases match TRBD2. From germline, CDR1 is SGHDT and CDR2 YYEEEE. The V gene end was trimmed by 1 base and the J gene end by 5 bases; junction bases not matched to a gene: 8. The CDR3 contains 16 residues. Here the CDR3 reads CASSLIPGGFDNEQFF. The CDR3 DNA reads as TGTGCCAGCAGCTTGATTCCGGGGGGGTTTGACAATGAGCAGTTCTTC.

This clonotype has a count of ten or more. The V and J genes are TRBV5-1 and TRBJ2-3; 7 positions match TRBD1. In germline, CDR1 is SGHRS, CDR2 YFSETQ. The CDR3 loop spans 14 amino acids. V shed 0 bases, J shed 4 bases, and the junction held 2 bases outside the gene matches. In DNA form, the CDR3 reads TGCGCCAGCAGCTTGGTAGGGGGCGCAGATACGCAGTATTTT. Its translation: CASSLVGGADTQYF.

This clonotype occurred a few times. The chain joins TRBV4-3 to TRBJ1-2, with D possibly TRBD1 on 5 matching bases. The CDR3 is made up of 16 amino acids. The germline V and J ends were trimmed by 0 bases and 7 bases, with 18 bases remaining between them. CDR1 and CDR2 from the germline V gene are LGHNA and YSLEER. CDR3 sequence: CASSQERVGGLAGYTF. The DNA for the CDR3 is TGCGCCAGCAGCCAAGAGCGAGTCGGGGGTTTAGCTGGCTACACCTTC.

This clonotype was seen more than once but under ten times. This chain links TRBV4-2 with TRBJ2-3, with 9 bases matching TRBD2. Trimming took 5 bases from V and 0 from J; bases not matched to a gene: 3. Germline CDR1 and CDR2: LGHNA and YNFKEQ. The CDR3 is 15 amino acids. The DNA of the CDR3 is TGTGCCAGCAGCGTTCTAGCGGGGAGCACAGATACGCAGTATTTT. Amino acids: CASSVLAGSTDTQYF.

This clonotype was detected only a few times. The V and J genes are TRBV4-2 and TRBJ2-2; the D is unclear. Deletions cut 1 base from V and 7 bases from J, with 7 bases between. Germline loops: CDR1 LGHNA, CDR2 YNFKEQ. The CDR3 is 13 amino acids. Here the CDR3 reads CASSQGPSGELFF. CDR3 in DNA: TGTGCCAGCAGCCAAGGCCCTAGCGGGGAGCTGTTTTTT.

The chain is built from TRBV6-1 and TRBJ2-2, with D hard to call. The CDR3 sequence is 15 residues long. The V end lost 5 bases, the J end lost 3 bases, and 13 bases lay between the germline ends. Germline V gene sequence: CDR1 MNHNS, CDR2 SASEGT. The CDR3 here is CASSLLRVYTGELFF. The CDR3 DNA sequence: TGTGCCAGCAGTCTCCTAAGGGTTTACACCGGGGAGCTGTTTTTT.

The CDR3 sequence is CSVEEPRQGVSYEQYF. CDR3 DNA: TGCAGCGTTGAAGAGCCGAGACAGGGAGTCTCCTACGAGCAGTACTTC. The V and J genes are TRBV29-1 and TRBJ2-7; the match to TRBD1 covers 7 bases. CDR3 length: 16 amino acids. Germline V lookup: CDR1 SQVTM, CDR2 ANQGSEA. The ends lost 0 bases at V and 0 bases at J; junction bases unmatched: 8.

This chain links TRBV7-2 with TRBJ2-3; a possible D gene is TRBD1 (5 bases). Germline CDR1 SGHTA, CDR2 FQGNSA. The V end was cut by 3 bases, the J end by 7 bases, with 20 bases between. This CDR3 is 16 amino acids long. CDR3 in DNA: TGTGCCAGCAGCTTTGGGCAGGGAACTTCCTTTTATACGCAGTATTTT. Its protein is CASSFGQGTSFYTQYF.

The sample holds a few counts of this clonotype. V gene TRBV12-3 or TRBV12-4 combines with J gene TRBJ1-6; D gene uncertain. This CDR3 spans 15 amino acids. V gave up 2 bases and J gave up 7 bases, with 12 bases separating them. CDR3 bases: TGTGCCAGCAGTTTATCATGGGGAGAAAATTCACCCCTCCACTTT. This gives the protein CASSLSWGENSPLHF.

This clonotype was counted ten times or more. The gene calls are TRBV7-2 and TRBJ1-3; D perhaps matches TRBD1 (5 bases). Trimming removed 4 bases at V and 0 bases at J, with 10 bases between. The CDR3 has 15 residues. Germline loops: CDR1 SGHTA, CDR2 FQGNSA. CDR3 sequence reads: CASSSRTTSGNTIYF. The CDR3 DNA is TGTGCCAGCAGCTCCCGGACAACCTCTGGAAACACCATATATTTT.

The chain carries TRBV29-1 and TRBJ1-1, with TRBD1 matching over 8 bases. The CDR3 has 12 amino acids. V lost 4 bases, J lost 4 bases, and 2 bases stayed unmatched. Germline-derived CDR1 and CDR2 are SQVTM and ANQGSEA. CDR3 sequence reads: CSVGTGGTEAFF. In nucleotides, the CDR3 is TGCAGCGTTGGAACAGGGGGCACTGAAGCTTTCTTT.

There are a few counts of this clonotype. The rearrangement links TRBV20-1 to TRBJ1-2; tentatively, D is TRBD1 (6 bases). This CDR3 has 12 amino acids. The V end was cut by 5 bases, the J end by 4 bases, with 11 bases between. Germline V gene data show CDR1 as DFQATT and CDR2 as SNEGSKA (reference sequence). CDR3: CSALGHLYGYTF. CDR3 nucleotides: TGCAGTGCTCTGGGACATCTCTATGGCTACACCTTC.

This clonotype was detected ten times or more. The V and J genes are TRBV4-3 and TRBJ2-1; D unclear. V was clipped by 0 bases and J by 2 bases, with 11 bases between them. Germline V gene sequence: CDR1 LGHNA, CDR2 YSLEER. This CDR3 has 16 amino acids. CDR3 protein: CASSQDPGFTYNEQFF. The CDR3 DNA sequence: TGCGCCAGCAGCCAAGACCCAGGATTCACCTACAATGAGCAGTTCTTC.

This sequence joins TRBV9 and TRBJ2-5; 10 positions agree with TRBD2. V was pared by 4 bases and J by 4 bases, with 13 bases of the junction left unmatched. From germline, CDR1 is SGDLS and CDR2 YYNGEE. This CDR3 region has 17 residues. The DNA for the CDR3 is TGTGCCAGCAGCACCTCTCTAGCGGGGGTGAGGAGAGAGACCCAGTACTTC. Translating gives CASSTSLAGVRRETQYF.

This clonotype was found a few times. The gene calls are TRBV20-1 and TRBJ1-1; D is ambiguous. CDR3 length equals 14 residues. Germline V gene data show CDR1 as DFQATT and CDR2 as SNEGSKA (reference sequence). The germline V and J ends were trimmed by 1 base and 1 base, with 10 bases remaining between them. CDR3 nucleotide sequence: TGCAGTGCTAGAGGGCTTCCTCAGAACACTGAAGCTTTCTTT. Translation gives CSARGLPQNTEAFF.

CDR3 in DNA: TGTGCCAGCAGCTTAGATCTTAATTCACCCCTCCACTTT. This translates into CASSLDLNSPLHF. This chain connects TRBV7-6 to TRBJ1-6; D unresolved. The length of the CDR3 is 13 residues. The V and J ends lost 1 base and 6 bases respectively, with 4 bases between them. Germline loops: CDR1 SGHVS, CDR2 FNYEAQ.

This clonotype was seen only a few times. V usage is TRBV5-5 and J usage is TRBJ2-7; D tentatively reads TRBD1 or TRBD2 (5 bases each). The CDR3 spans 15 residues. Germline V gene sequence: CDR1 SGHKS, CDR2 YYEKEE (reference sequence). V was trimmed by 1 base and J by 3 bases, leaving 14 bases between them. CDR3 loop: CASSLSGQGNYEQYF. CDR3 nucleotides: TGTGCCAGCAGCTTGTCGGGGCAGGGCAACTACGAGCAGTACTTC.

The chain joins TRBV7-9 to TRBJ2-7; 8 bases agree with TRBD2. The V gene end was trimmed by 1 base and the J gene end by 2 bases; junction bases not matched to a gene: 4. CDR1 and CDR2 (germline): SEHNR, FQNEAQ (reference sequence). The CDR3 loop spans 15 amino acids. CDR3 residues: CASSLEAGGTYEQYF. In DNA form, the CDR3 reads TGTGCCAGCAGCTTAGAGGCGGGAGGTACCTACGAGCAGTACTTC.

This clonotype has ten or more counts. This sequence joins TRBV5-1 and TRBJ1-4; 8 positions match TRBD1. The CDR3 runs to 15 residues. J lost 8 bases, V lost 4 bases, and 10 bases had no gene match. The germline gives CDR1 SGHRS, CDR2 YFSETQ. CDR3 coding DNA: TGCGCCAGCAGCCTGAGTGACAGGGGTTCAGAAAAACTGTTTTTT. Amino acids: CASSLSDRGSEKLFF.